One sample yielded the 21 T cell receptor beta chains listed below, sequenced in a study of follicular helper T cells after annual influenza vaccination. Sample time point: 2015-2016 season, pre-vaccination. Produced via immunoSEQ multiplex PCR; TCRdb's table is partial and in-frame only. The sample lists about 820 clones; about three quarters were seen once. Specimen: CXCR5+ CD38+ circulating T follicular helper cells from blood, collected on the day of influenza vaccination. Indicated subset: circulating Tfh, non-naive CD4+CXCR5+PD-1+ (ICOS+CD38+ or ICOS-CD38-). These receptors all stem from an adult who received the influenza vaccine.

The chain combines TRBV6-1 with TRBJ1-4; D may be TRBD1 (6 bases). V was pared by 4 bases and J by 5 bases, with 23 bases between. CDR3 size: 18 residues. Germline values: CDR1 MNHNS, CDR2 SASEGT. The CDR3 sequence: CASSGEALQGRKNEKLFF. In DNA, the CDR3 is TGTGCCAGCAGTGGCGAAGCGTTACAGGGAAGAAAAAATGAAAAACTGTTTTTT.

The V call is TRBV9, the J call TRBJ2-7; D uncertain. The CDR3 has 17 residues. Trimming took off 2 bases at V and 0 bases at J, with 18 bases between the two ends. Looked up from germline, CDR1 is SGDLS and CDR2 is YYNGEE. CDR3 protein: CASSVSSAYPNSYEQYF. The CDR3 DNA reads as TGTGCCAGCAGCGTTTCCTCCGCCTATCCAAACTCCTACGAGCAGTACTTC.

This chain links TRBV5-8 with TRBJ1-4, with a weak D call TRBD1 (6 bases). Germline CDR1 and CDR2: SGHTS and YDEGEE. The CDR3 length is 15 residues. V lost 4 bases to trimming and J lost 7 bases, with 17 bases between them. CDR3 nucleotide sequence: TGTGCCAGCAGCCCCCGTGGGGGCGCGGGTGAAAAACTGTTTTTT. Translating gives CASSPRGGAGEKLFF. The complete variable domain, with remaining parts taken from reference TRBV5-8 and TRBJ1-4, reads EAGVTQSPTHLIKTRGQQATLRCSPISGHTSVYWYQQALGLGLQFLLWYDEGEERNRGNFPPRFSGRQFPNYSSELNVNALELEDSALYLCASSPRGGAGEKLFFGSGTQLSVL.

The chain is built from TRBV7-2 and TRBJ2-5; TRBD1 matches 9 bases. J gave up 7 bases and V 5 bases, and 8 bases lay outside the gene matches. CDR1 SGHTA and CDR2 FQGNSA come from the germline V gene. This CDR3 spans 14 amino acids. The CDR3 reads CASSPGQGSVTQYF. CDR3 DNA: TGTGCCAGCAGCCCGGGACAGGGATCAGTGACCCAGTACTTC.

V gene TRBV7-9 combines with J gene TRBJ2-7; D gene ambiguous. CDR3 size: 11 residues. Germline V gene data show CDR1 as SEHNR and CDR2 as FQNEAQ (reference sequence). V was shortened by 5 bases and J by 2 bases, with 4 bases between the two germline ends. CDR3 DNA sequence: TGTGCCAGCAGCGAAACCTACGAGCAGTACTTC. Amino acid sequence: CASSETYEQYF. Supplemented by reference TRBV7-9 and TRBJ2-7, the full variable domain reads DTGVSQNPRHKITKRGQNVTFRCDPISEHNRLYWYRQTLGQGPEFLTYFQNEAQLEKSRLLSDRFSAERPKGSFSTLEIQRTEQGDSAMYLCASSETYEQYFGPGTRLTVT.

This clone appeared a single time. The V and J genes are TRBV11-3 and TRBJ1-5; TRBD1 aligns across 10 bases. This CDR3 has 15 amino acids. Germline loops: CDR1 SGHNT, CDR2 YENEEA. Trimming at V came to 5 bases and at J to 6 bases, leaving 7 bases not matched to a gene. CDR3 DNA sequence: TGTGCCAGCAGCCAAGGGACAGGGGAGACTCAGCCCCAGCATTTT. This codes for CASSQGTGETQPQHF.

This chain uses TRBV5-1 with TRBJ1-2; perhaps TRBD1 as D (6 bases). Trimming removed 0 bases from V and 2 bases from J, with 11 bases in between. CDR3 size: 15 residues. In germline, CDR1 is SGHRS, CDR2 YFSETQ. In DNA, the CDR3 is TGCGCCAGCAGCTTGGACGACAGGAGGAACTATGGCTACACCTTC. This sequence encodes CASSLDDRRNYGYTF.

The chain has TRBV19 and TRBJ1-2; D unresolved. CDR3 length: 13 amino acids. The V end was cut by 11 bases, the J end by 4 bases, with 17 bases between. Germline values: CDR1 LNHDA, CDR2 SQIVND (reference sequence). Here the CDR3 DNA reads TGTGCCGTCAGTAGTGCGGAGACCTATGGCTACACCTTC. This encodes CAVSSAETYGYTF.

The genes are TRBV10-3 and TRBJ1-1; 11 bases line up with TRBD1. CDR3 length equals 14 residues. Germline V gives CDR1 ENHRY, CDR2 SYGVKD. J gave up 6 bases and V 6 bases, and 6 bases lay outside the gene matches. CDR3 protein: CAIRPGQGVAEAFF. The CDR3 DNA is TGTGCCATCAGACCGGGACAGGGGGTTGCTGAAGCTTTCTTT.

This chain links TRBV5-4 with TRBJ2-4; tentatively, D is TRBD2 (6 bases). The germline CDR1 and CDR2 sequences are SGHNT and YYREEE (reference sequence). V dropped 0 bases and J dropped 7 bases, with 20 bases sitting between them. The CDR3 has 17 residues. Written as DNA, the CDR3 is TGTGCCAGCAGCTTGGAGGCGGCAGGAGGGGCTCGGAACATTCAGTACTTC. This codes for CASSLEAAGGARNIQYF.

This chain joins TRBV5-4 and TRBJ2-1; 12 nucleotides agree with TRBD2. This CDR3 has 16 residues. Germline CDR1 and CDR2: SGHNT and YYREEE (reference sequence). V dropped 4 bases and J dropped 8; count of bases not matched to a gene: 10. This CDR3 reads CASSTATSGGNDEQFF. The CDR3, as DNA: TGTGCCAGCAGCACCGCTACTAGCGGGGGGAACGATGAGCAGTTCTTC. Complete variable domain (other parts from reference TRBV5-4 and TRBJ2-1): ETGVTQSPTHLIKTRGQQVTLRCSSQSGHNTVSWYQQALGQGPQFIFQYYREEENGRGNFPPRFSGLQFPNYSSELNVNALELDDSALYLCASSTATSGGNDEQFFGPGTRLTVL.

The chain uses TRBV2 and TRBJ2-7, with 9 bases matching TRBD1. The J segment lost 6 bases and the V segment lost 6 bases, leaving 9 bases of the junction unmatched. Germline V gives CDR1 SNHLY, CDR2 FYNNEI. CDR3 length: 14 amino acids. The CDR3 DNA reads as TGTGCCAGCAGCCCGGGACAGGGTGTCCGCGAGCAGTACTTC. It translates to CASSPGQGVREQYF.

This clone has a handful of counts. This rearrangement joins TRBV5-1 to TRBJ2-1; 10 bases are shared with TRBD2. Germline loops: CDR1 SGHRS, CDR2 YFSETQ. This CDR3 has 15 residues. V trimming: 0 bases; J trimming: 4 bases; junction bases outside the gene matches: 1. The CDR3 protein is CASSLGLAGYNEQFF. The CDR3 region has the DNA TGCGCCAGCAGCTTGGGACTAGCGGGTTACAATGAGCAGTTCTTC. Variable domain in full (rest from reference TRBV5-1 and TRBJ2-1): KAGVTQTPRYLIKTRGQQVTLSCSPISGHRSVSWYQQTPGQGLQFLFEYFSETQRNKGNFPGRFSGRQFSNSRSEMNVSTLELGDSALYLCASSLGLAGYNEQFFGPGTRLTVL.

This clone showed up just a few times. The V gene is TRBV19, the J gene TRBJ2-4, with TRBD2 identical over 13 bases. J lost 6 bases, V lost 6 bases, and 5 bases had no gene match. From germline, CDR1 is LNHDA and CDR2 SQIVND (reference sequence). There are 15 residues in the CDR3. The CDR3 loop is CASSPTSGGRNIQYF. The CDR3 DNA is TGTGCCAGTAGCCCGACTAGCGGGGGGAGAAACATTCAGTACTTC.

The chain employs TRBV9 and TRBJ2-3; the match to TRBD2 covers 13 bases. The V segment lost 2 bases and the J segment 2 bases; nucleotides outside the gene matches: 2. CDR1 SGDLS and CDR2 YYNGEE come from the germline V gene. This CDR3 contains 16 residues. Written as DNA, the CDR3 is TGTGCCAGCAGCGTGACTAGCGGGGGGTCCACAGATACGCAGTATTTT. It encodes CASSVTSGGSTDTQYF.

This clone was recorded only once. The same CDR3 also results from other DNA sequences found in this sample. This chain joins TRBV6-1 and TRBJ1-1, with D uncertain. The CDR3 length is 13 residues. Trimming pared 6 bases from V and 3 bases from J, leaving 11 bases between. Germline V CDR1 and CDR2: MNHNS, SASEGT. The CDR3 DNA is TGTGCCAGCAGCCGGGTTCCGGACACTGAAGCTTTCTTT. It encodes CASSRVPDTEAFF.

This sequence joins TRBV10-3 and TRBJ1-2, with 8 bases that match TRBD1. CDR1 is ENHRY and CDR2 is SYGVKD in the germline V gene. This CDR3 contains 13 residues. V lost 10 bases, J lost 0 bases, and 4 bases stayed unmatched. In nucleotides, the CDR3 is TGTGCCACCGACAGGGGTACTAACTATGGCTACACCTTC. It encodes CATDRGTNYGYTF.

The chain joins TRBV15 to TRBJ1-1; D is undetermined. CDR1 is LNHNV and CDR2 is YYDKDF in the germline V gene (reference sequence). The CDR3 totals 14 residues. Trimming shortened V by 3 bases and J by 4 bases, and 12 bases separated the two germline ends. The chain's CDR3 is CATSREIRGTEAFF. In nucleotides, the CDR3 is TGTGCCACCAGCAGGGAAATTCGCGGCACTGAAGCTTTCTTT.

The chain has TRBV5-1 and TRBJ1-4; a possible D gene is TRBD1 (5 bases). Germline assignment: CDR1 SGHRS and CDR2 YFSETQ. The CDR3 spans 15 residues. Trimming removed 0 bases from V and 2 bases from J, with 8 bases in between. CDR3 region: CASSLGGATNEKLFF. CDR3 coding DNA: TGCGCCAGCAGCTTGGGAGGGGCCACTAATGAAAAACTGTTTTTT. The full variable domain, with the rest looked up from reference TRBV5-1 and TRBJ1-4, is KAGVTQTPRYLIKTRGQQVTLSCSPISGHRSVSWYQQTPGQGLQFLFEYFSETQRNKGNFPGRFSGRQFSNSRSEMNVSTLELGDSALYLCASSLGGATNEKLFFGSGTQLSVL.

The chain is built from TRBV6-6 and TRBJ1-1; 9 bases are shared with TRBD1. With 5 bases clipped from V and 3 bases from J, the junction kept 7 bases outside the gene matches. CDR3 length equals 15 residues. CDR1 MNHNY and CDR2 SVGAGI come from the germline V gene (reference sequence). CDR3 in DNA: TGTGCCAGCAGTAAGATCAACAGGGGGCACACTGAAGCTTTCTTT. Its translation is CASSKINRGHTEAFF.

This clone showed up just a few times. CDR3 sequence (DNA): TGTGCCAGCAGCACTACCCGGGACCGAAATAGCAATCAGCCCCAGCATTTT. The encoded protein is CASSTTRDRNSNQPQHF. This chain uses TRBV5-6 with TRBJ1-5, with D tentatively TRBD1 (5 bases). From germline, CDR1 is SGHDT and CDR2 YYEEEE. The CDR3 has 17 amino acids. With 4 bases removed from V and 0 bases from J, the gap between germline ends came to 17 bases.